This TCR beta chain emerged from a study of glioma-infiltrating T cells after dendritic cell vaccination. Clones were sequenced by immunoSEQ multiplex PCR, and TCRdb holds only the in-frame ones, with some missing. The sample has 80,000 to 100,000 clones; around 80% are singletons. Details on this clone: Its antigen is currently unknown.

Study conclusions and caveats: Only a small number of patients had complete blood and tumor samples.

The sequence derives from a human donor with glioblastoma. The material was blood, obtained before dendritic cell vaccination.

In DNA, the CDR3 is TGTGCCTGGTCCACTGGAAACACCATATATTTT. Protein sequence: CAWSTGNTIYF. The gene calls are TRBV30 and TRBJ1-3; D ambiguous. Germline lookup yields CDR1 GTSNPN and CDR2 SVGIG (reference sequence). The V end lost 5 bases, the J end lost 2 bases, and 4 bases lay between the germline ends. The CDR3 totals 11 residues.